This T cell receptor beta chain comes out of a study of shared clonotypes between healthy human individuals. Findings of the study overall: Relative to clonotypes present in all four donors, those not shared had lower generation probabilities. An expected dependence of interdonor clonotype sharing on sequencing depth was noted. It was only blood that was sampled, and tissue repertoires likely differ.

This clone has only one observation. Its antigen is unknown. Clones were sequenced by immunoSEQ multiplex PCR, and TCRdb holds only the in-frame ones, with some missing. The data contain more than 2,000,000 clones, approximately 93% of them singletons. CDR1 is MDHEN and CDR2 is SYDVKM in the germline V gene. The V and J ends lost 1 base and 6 bases respectively, with 13 bases between them. The CDR3 loop spans 15 amino acids. The origin of this receptor is a young man in good health. Some clones in this sample may be carry-over from other donors' samples. Sequencing input: naive CD4+ T cells from PBMCs. Subset described: CD45RA+ positively selected. This chain links TRBV28 with TRBJ2-1; tentatively, D is TRBD2 (6 bases). CDR3 sequence: CASSLFREVVNEQFF. The DNA for the CDR3 is TGTGCCAGCAGTTTATTCAGGGAGGTGGTCAATGAGCAGTTCTTC. Full variable domain (missing parts from reference TRBV28 and TRBJ2-1): DVKVTQSSRYLVKRTGEKVFLECVQDMDHENMFWYRQDPGLGLRLIYFSYDVKMKEKGDIPEGYSVSREKKERFSLILESASTNQTSMYLCASSLFREVVNEQFFGPGTRLTVL.